This TCR beta chain was obtained from a study of OX40 agonist ivuxolimab in advanced cancers. General study findings and limits: Among the lowest peripheral clonal expansion occurred in 0.1-3.0 mg/kg partial responders. At doses 0.1 to 3.0 mg/kg, CD4+ and CD8+ clones expanded. The specificity for antigen of the expanded peripheral T cells was not determined.

This clone was found a few times. Antigen specificity is unknown. Sequencing used immunoSEQ multiplex PCR; TCRdb keeps in-frame clones, though not all of them. Here the sample spans about 93,000 clones, 92% being singletons. The CDR3 is made up of 14 amino acids. V was pared by 8 bases and J by 1 base, with 8 bases of the junction left unmatched. The germline gives CDR1 SEHNR, CDR2 FQNEAQ (reference sequence). This chain uses TRBV7-9 with TRBJ2-7; 7 bases match TRBD1. The sample was CD4+ or CD8+ T cells sorted from blood, taken in a trial of the OX40 agonist ivuxolimab. This sequence was found in an adult with an advanced solid tumor such as melanoma, head and neck, liver or kidney cancer. CDR3 residues: CASRSRDSSYEQYF. DNA of the CDR3: TGTGCCAGCCGGAGCCGGGACAGTTCCTACGAGCAGTACTTC.